This T cell receptor beta chain was sequenced during a study of cytomegalovirus exposure and HLA in healthy donors. The primer mix had 60 Vbeta and 13 Jbeta primers. Method: immunoSEQ multiplex PCR; TCRdb's copy keeps in-frame clones and lacks some. This sample has 180,000 or so clones, with approximately 80% found just once. CDR3 size: 13 residues. Germline values: CDR1 SQVTM, CDR2 ANQGSEA. V shed 4 bases and J shed 6 bases, with 13 bases lying between them. The origin of this receptor is a girl aged 5-17 years in good health and CMV-seropositive. Specimen: PBMCs. The gene calls are TRBV29-1 and TRBJ1-5; tentatively, D is TRBD1 (5 bases). Here the CDR3 DNA reads TGCAGCGTTGGCGGGCAGGGAGGTCAGCCCCAGCATTTT. Encoded protein: CSVGGQGGQPQHF.